Listed below are T cell receptor beta chains from one sample, sequenced in a study of blood T cells in healthy people across ages. MiXCR was run by TCRdb on the 5' RACE reads, yielding one entry per CDR3 protein. The sample has some 730,000 distinct CDR3 sequences, about a fifth seen once. Sample: blood. These receptors were taken from a man in his sixties or seventies in good health. Both conserved end residues are part of each CDR3. D genes are given only for firm matches. The size of a clone is reported for some rows only, either as once, few or many, or as a class for expanded clones.

TRBJ2-4,many,TRBV12-3/TRBV12-4,-,16,TGTGCCAGCAGCCCTCCTGGGGCGGGCCGGAAAAACATTCAGTACTTC,CASSPPGAGRKNIQYF
TRBJ2-7,-,TRBV28,TRBD1,15,TGTGCCAGCAGTTTACCTGAAACAGGGGTCTACGAGCAGTACTTC,CASSLPETGVYEQYF
TRBJ1-1,few,TRBV20-1,-,11,TGCAGTGCTTGGTGGAACACTGAAGCTTTCTTT,CSAWWNTEAFF
TRBJ2-3,-,TRBV20-1,-,14,TGCAGTACCAACCAGGGCGGGTTCGGGGATACGCAGTATTTT,CSTNQGGFGDTQYF
TRBJ2-1,-,TRBV5-1,TRBD2,14,TGCGCCAGCAGCCTTAGCGGGAGAATAAATGAGCAGTTCTTC,CASSLSGRINEQFF
TRBJ2-1,many,TRBV7-9,-,11,TGTGCCAGCAGCTTAGGGCTAGAGTTGTTCTTC,CASSLGLELFF
TRBJ2-2,-,TRBV14,-,16,TGTGCCAGCAGCCGATACACGGGGGTCAACACCGGGGAGCTGTTTTTT,CASSRYTGVNTGELFF
TRBJ1-2,-,TRBV18,-,14,TGTGCCAGCTCACCACAAGGGACCACCTATGGCTACACCTTC,CASSPQGTTYGYTF
TRBJ1-2,-,TRBV3-1,TRBD1,19,TGTGCCAGCAGCCAAGATTTGTGGGGACAGGGCCAATTTAATTATGGCTACACCTTC,CASSQDLWGQGQFNYGYTF
TRBJ1-2,-,TRBV13,-,13,TGTGCCAGCAGCCCCCCCTCGAGTGAGAGCTACACCTTC,CASSPPSSESYTF
TRBJ2-3,few,TRBV7-9,-,16,TGTGCCAGCAGCGAACACGTGACTGGAAGCACAGATACGCAGTATTTT,CASSEHVTGSTDTQYF
TRBJ2-5,-,TRBV7-7,-,14,TGTGCCAGCAGCGCCCGGACGGGTCAAGAGACCCAGTACTTC,CASSARTGQETQYF
TRBJ2-1,many,TRBV28,TRBD2,16,TGTGCCAGCAGTCCGTGGACTAGCGGGGGGAGGAATGAGCAGTTCTTC,CASSPWTSGGRNEQFF
TRBJ1-5,-,TRBV6-5,TRBD1,15,TGTGCAACCCGGGACAGGGGTCGGGGCAATCAGCCCCAGCATTTT,CATRDRGRGNQPQHF
TRBJ2-1,many,TRBV20-1,-,15,TGCAGTGCTAGAGATTTGTGGGGGGGCCTCAATGAGCAGTTCTTC,CSARDLWGGLNEQFF
TRBJ2-1,few,TRBV7-2,TRBD2,15,TGTGCCAGCAGCTTCGAGCTAGCGGGAGAGGTTGAGCAGTTCTTC,CASSFELAGEVEQFF
TRBJ2-1,few,TRBV3-1,TRBD2,14,TGTGCCAGCAGCCAAGGGACTAGCTTCAATGAGCGGTTCTTC,CASSQGTSFNERFF
TRBJ2-7,few,TRBV6-5,-,15,TGTGCCAGCAGTTACGTCGGGGCCAAAACCTACGAGCAGTACTTC,CASSYVGAKTYEQYF
TRBJ1-3,few,TRBV9,-,15,TGTGCCAGCAGCGTCTCAGGGGCTACAGGAAACACCATATATTTT,CASSVSGATGNTIYF
TRBJ2-1,-,TRBV7-2,-,12,TGTGCCAGCAGCACCCGTTACAATGAGCAGTTCTTC,CASSTRYNEQFF
TRBJ2-5,many,TRBV5-1,-,15,TGCGCCAGCAGCTTGGATGGGGGAAACCAAGAGACCCAGTACTTC,CASSLDGGNQETQYF
TRBJ2-7,few,TRBV7-9,-,14,TGTGCCAGCAGCCCGAGTCCGATTTCCTACGAGCAGTACTTC,CASSPSPISYEQYF
TRBJ2-1,few,TRBV7-9,-,16,TGTGCCAGCAGCCCTAGAGGTGGTAGTTTGGTTAAAGAGCAGTTCTTC,CASSPRGGSLVKEQFF
TRBJ2-1,few,TRBV3-1,-,14,TGTGCCAGCAGCCAATTTGACAGCTACAATGAGCAGTTCTTC,CASSQFDSYNEQFF
TRBJ2-3,-,TRBV11-2,-,13,TGTGCCAGCACCACGGGATTCGAAAATACGCAGTATTTT,CASTTGFENTQYF
TRBJ2-2,few,TRBV7-2,-,13,TGTGCCAGCAGCCAGACGATGACCGGGGAGCTGTTTTTT,CASSQTMTGELFF
TRBJ2-5,-,TRBV5-1,-,14,TGCGCCAGCAGCTGGGGAATGGGTCAAGAGACCCAGTACTTC,CASSWGMGQETQYF
TRBJ2-5,many,TRBV5-1,TRBD1,15,TGCGCCAGCAGCCTGAGGGACAGCCAAGGAAAGACCCAGTACTTC,CASSLRDSQGKTQYF
TRBJ2-1,few,TRBV20-1,-,15,TGCAGTGCTAGGGGGACGCCACCCATCGTCAATGAGCAGTTCTTC,CSARGTPPIVNEQFF
TRBJ1-1,-,TRBV5-1,TRBD1,14,TGCGCCAGCAGCGCTACAGGGGGCCGGGCGGAAGCTTTCTTT,CASSATGGRAEAFF
TRBJ2-5,many,TRBV13,-,14,TGTGCCAGCAGCACCCTGACAGGAAAAGAGACCCAGTACTTC,CASSTLTGKETQYF
TRBJ1-5,few,TRBV6-5,-,14,TGTGCCAGCAGAGGGGTGGGGAAAAATCAGCCCCAGCATTTT,CASRGVGKNQPQHF
TRBJ1-3,-,TRBV11-2,-,15,TGTGCCAGCAGCTTGGCGACGACCTCTGGAAACACCATATATTTT,CASSLATTSGNTIYF
TRBJ2-2,many,TRBV12-3/TRBV12-4,TRBD1,22,TGTGCCAGCAGTTTATCCCCCATAGGACAGGCCATATGGATGCTGAACACCGGGGAGCTGTTTTTT,CASSLSPIGQAIWMLNTGELFF
TRBJ2-7,few,TRBV6-2/TRBV6-3,TRBD2,16,TGTGCCAGCAGTTACTCCTGGTCGGGGGGGAAGAACGAGCAGTACTTC,CASSYSWSGGKNEQYF
TRBJ1-2,few,TRBV6-6,TRBD1,14,TGTGCCAGCAGTAGGGACAGTACTAACTATGGCTACACCTTC,CASSRDSTNYGYTF
TRBJ2-3,few,TRBV3-1,-,14,TGTGCCAGCAGCCAGAGGGGACTTGCAGATACGCAGTATTTT,CASSQRGLADTQYF
TRBJ2-1,few,TRBV4-1,-,18,TGCGCCAGCAGACTACACGAAAGGGGGGGCCCAACCTACAATGAGCAGTTCTTC,CASRLHERGGPTYNEQFF
TRBJ2-1,-,TRBV12-3/TRBV12-4,-,16,TGTGCCAGCAGTTTTAATCGCGGCCTTCGAGGCAATGAGCAGTTCTTC,CASSFNRGLRGNEQFF
TRBJ1-5,-,TRBV12-3/TRBV12-4,-,14,TGTGCCAGCAGCAAAACAATAAGGGATCAGCCCCAGCATTTT,CASSKTIRDQPQHF
TRBJ1-2,-,TRBV2,TRBD1,16,TGTGCCAGCAAAAAAGTCCCGGGACAGGGGAACGATGGCTACACCTTC,CASKKVPGQGNDGYTF
TRBJ2-3,few,TRBV7-9,TRBD1,18,TGTGCCAGCAGCTTGGTCGATGGACAGGGGGCGTCAACAGATACGCAGTATTTT,CASSLVDGQGASTDTQYF
TRBJ1-1,few,TRBV3-1,-,15,TGTGCCAGCAGCCAAGATCGCGACAAAGGCACTGAAGCTTTCTTT,CASSQDRDKGTEAFF
TRBJ1-5,-,TRBV10-3,-,14,TGTGCCATCAGTGAATTGGACCGGGGGACGCCCCAGCATTTT,CAISELDRGTPQHF
TRBJ1-1,-,TRBV19,-,12,TGTGCCAGTAGCCGGACCCTCACTGAAGCTTTCTTT,CASSRTLTEAFF
TRBJ2-6,many,TRBV29-1,-,14,TGCAGCGTTTCTGCAGACTCTGGGGCCAACGTCCTGACTTTC,CSVSADSGANVLTF
TRBJ2-2,few,TRBV6-6,-,14,TGTGCCAGCAGTTACACGCCACTCGGGGGGGAGCTGTTTTTT,CASSYTPLGGELFF
TRBJ2-3,few,TRBV3-1,-,15,TGTGCCAGCAACCAGCCGGGGGCCCTCGGAGATACGCAGTATTTT,CASNQPGALGDTQYF
TRBJ1-5,-,TRBV12-3/TRBV12-4,TRBD1,14,TGTGCCAGCAGTTTGGGGACAGCTAATCAGCCCCAGCATTTT,CASSLGTANQPQHF
TRBJ2-5,-,TRBV7-9,-,15,TGTGCCAGCAGCATAGCCGCCGGGTCCCAAGAGACCCAGTACTTC,CASSIAAGSQETQYF
TRBJ2-1,-,TRBV5-1,TRBD1,17,TGCGCCAGCAGCTTGGATTTCGGGACAGGGGGCTGGAATGAGCAGTTCTTC,CASSLDFGTGGWNEQFF
TRBJ1-2,-,TRBV18,-,15,TGTGCCAGCTCACCGGGCGGGCGGAACTCCTATGGCTACACCTTC,CASSPGGRNSYGYTF
TRBJ2-1,-,TRBV20-1,-,12,TGCAGTGGGGAGGTTAAGTACAATGAGCAGTTCTTC,CSGEVKYNEQFF
TRBJ1-1,few,TRBV19,-,14,TGTGCCAGTACCTCCCGGGGCGTGAACACTGAAGCTTTCTTT,CASTSRGVNTEAFF
TRBJ2-5,many,TRBV5-1,-,16,TGCGCCAGCAGCTTGGATATGGCACCCCCTGGGGAGACCCAGTACTTC,CASSLDMAPPGETQYF
TRBJ2-1,few,TRBV3-1,-,14,TGTGCCAGCAGCCTCCTGACGGTTAACAATGAGCAGTTCTTC,CASSLLTVNNEQFF
TRBJ2-1,many,TRBV11-3,TRBD2,15,TGTGCCAGCAGCCGGGACGTCTCGGGACTAGAGGAGCAGTTCTTC,CASSRDVSGLEEQFF
TRBJ1-2,few,TRBV7-2,TRBD1,14,TGTGCCAGCAGCTCACAACAGGGGTACATTGGCTACACCTTC,CASSSQQGYIGYTF
TRBJ2-2,few,TRBV11-2,-,11,TGTGCCAGCCTGGGGGACACTGAGCTGTTTTTT,CASLGDTELFF